The present T cell receptor (beta chain) was sequenced within a study of Graves' ophthalmopathy and Graves' hyperthyroidism. Study in general: No treatment had been given when peripheral blood was collected at initial diagnosis.

Investigators amplified TCR beta CDR3 regions from RNA transcripts. RT-PCR in the first round used HTBI primers; a second-round multiplex PCR followed. TCRdb reanalysed the multiplex PCR reads using MiXCR and keeps one entry per CDR3 protein. The sample records approximately 160,000 distinct CDR3 sequences, 37% being singletons. Moderate-to-severe activity, CAS ≥3, NOSPECS ≥4 and a duration under 3 months were seen in donors with ophthalmopathy. The CDR3 runs 14 residues. The germline V gene has CDR1 MNHEY and CDR2 SVGEGT. Trimming stripped 0 bases from V and 2 bases from J, with 7 bases between. The receptor comes from a woman aged 40 to 50 with Graves' ophthalmopathy. The chain recombines TRBV6-2 or TRBV6-3 with TRBJ1-2, with D possibly being TRBD1 (5 bases). Sequencing input: peripheral blood. The CDR3 DNA reads TGTGCCAGCAGTTACTCGCGGGACAACTATGGCTACACCTTC. It specifies CASSYSRDNYGYTF.